These T cell receptor beta chains were read from a single sample in a study of blood T cell repertoires in COVID-19. Sequencing was performed with immunoSEQ multiplex PCR; in TCRdb, only in-frame clones are kept and a portion is missing. Seen here are some 190,000 clones, around 79% observed once, and the top ten hold around 12%. What was sequenced was peripheral blood. The receptors were gathered from a woman aged 50 to 60 with acute or convalescent COVID-19. Each CDR3 is given with its conserved first and last residue. Fields, in order: D gene, clone size, J gene, V gene, CDR3 protein, CDR3 DNA. The D gene is left open where the match is weak. Only some rows state a clone size, as once, few, many or a class for expanded clones.

>.|.|TRBJ2-7|TRBV20-1
CSARQGYEQYF
TGCAGTGCTAGACAGGGCTACGAGCAGTACTTC
>.|.|TRBJ2-3|TRBV28
CASTPGGRLDTQYF
TGTGCCAGCACCCCCGGGGGGCGCCTAGATACGCAGTATTTT
>TRBD1|.|TRBJ2-2|TRBV5-1
CASSGDRPGELFF
TGCGCCAGCAGCGGGGACAGGCCCGGGGAGCTGTTTTTT
>TRBD1|.|TRBJ2-3|TRBV24-1
CLQGGTISTDTQYF
TGCCTACAGGGGGGAACGATTAGCACAGATACGCAGTATTTT
>.|.|TRBJ2-7|TRBV2
CASSRDYEQYF
TGTGCCAGCAGCAGGGACTACGAGCAGTACTTC
>TRBD1|.|TRBJ1-2|TRBV2
CASTGQGAYGYTF
TGTGCCAGCACCGGACAGGGGGCGTATGGCTACACCTTC
>TRBD2|.|TRBJ2-5|TRBV11-2
CASSLDTLWEGTQYF
TGTGCCAGCAGCTTAGATACCTTGTGGGAGGGGACCCAGTACTTC
>.|.|TRBJ1-2|TRBV28
CASRQDYGYTF
TGTGCCAGCAGACAGGACTATGGCTACACCTTC
>TRBD1|.|TRBJ1-2|TRBV6-5
CASHTGGIAYGYTF
TGTGCCAGCCATACAGGGGGCATCGCGTATGGCTACACCTTC
>.|.|TRBJ1-5|TRBV19
CASSIYSRNQPQHF
TGTGCCAGTAGTATCTACAGTCGGAATCAGCCCCAGCATTTT
>TRBD1|many|TRBJ2-7|TRBV7-8
CASSLVPTGEWSYEQYF
TGTGCCAGCAGCTTAGTACCCACAGGGGAGTGGTCGTACGAGCAGTACTTC
>TRBD2|.|TRBJ2-1|TRBV27
CASSSLSGTSGNNEQFF
TGTGCCAGCAGCTCTCTTTCCGGGACTAGCGGGAACAATGAGCAGTTCTTC
>TRBD1|.|TRBJ1-1|TRBV30
CACTGDTTEAFF
TGTGCCTGTACAGGGGACACAACTGAAGCTTTCTTT
>.|.|TRBJ1-4|TRBV7-9
CASSRQATNEKLFF
TGTGCCAGCAGCCGACAGGCAACGAATGAAAAACTGTTTTTT
>TRBD1|.|TRBJ1-2|TRBV28
CASSPGQGIYGYTF
TGTGCCAGCAGCCCGGGACAGGGGATCTATGGCTACACCTTC
>TRBD1|.|TRBJ1-6|TRBV28
CASTGTDNNSPLHF
TGTGCCAGCACCGGGACAGATAATAATTCACCCCTCCACTTT
>.|.|TRBJ1-4|TRBV7-2
CASSLGSGTNEKLFF
TGTGCCAGCAGCTTAGGATCAGGGACTAATGAAAAACTGTTTTTT
>.|few|TRBJ1-4|TRBV29-1
CSVGSQGVREKLFF
TGCAGCGTTGGGTCACAGGGCGTTCGAGAAAAACTGTTTTTT
>TRBD2|few|TRBJ2-3|TRBV2
CASSEMLAGGIDTQYF
TGTGCCAGCAGTGAAATGCTAGCGGGAGGGATCGATACGCAGTATTTT
>.|.|TRBJ2-1|TRBV6-5
CASSRTPNEQFF
TGTGCCAGCAGTAGGACTCCCAATGAGCAGTTCTTC
>.|few|TRBJ1-4|TRBV11-2
CASSSGFTGGFKEKLFF
TGTGCCAGCAGCTCAGGGTTTACGGGGGGCTTTAAGGAAAAACTGTTTTTT
>TRBD1|.|TRBJ2-7|TRBV6-6
CASSYSQGAYEQYF
TGTGCCAGCAGTTACTCACAGGGGGCCTACGAGCAGTACTTC
>TRBD1|.|TRBJ1-2|TRBV7-2
CASSYTTGANYGYTF
TGTGCCAGCAGCTACACGACAGGGGCTAACTATGGCTACACCTTC
>.|.|TRBJ2-1|TRBV18
CASSPSLYNEQFF
TGTGCCAGCTCACCTTCCCTCTACAATGAGCAGTTCTTC
>TRBD1|once|TRBJ2-7|TRBV5-8
CASSLGTGREQYF
TGTGCCAGCAGCTTGGGGACAGGGCGGGAGCAGTACTTC
>.|.|TRBJ2-1|TRBV30
CAWEGGASYNEQFF
TGTGCCTGGGAGGGGGGGGCTTCCTACAATGAGCAGTTCTTC
>TRBD1|.|TRBJ1-2|TRBV9
CASSVRDRGLDGYTF
TGTGCCAGCAGCGTCCGGGACAGGGGCCTCGATGGCTACACCTTC
>TRBD2|once|TRBJ2-7|TRBV28
CASSLYPSLAGGSRGQYF
TGTGCCAGCAGTTTATACCCCTCACTAGCGGGAGGGTCGAGGGGGCAGTACTTC
>TRBD1|.|TRBJ2-2|TRBV6-5
CASAGQGKAGELFF
TGTGCCAGCGCGGGACAGGGAAAGGCCGGGGAGCTGTTTTTT
>.|once|TRBJ1-5|TRBV5-6
CASSQGGDQPQHF
TGTGCCAGCAGTCAGGGCGGCGATCAGCCCCAGCATTTT
>TRBD1|.|TRBJ1-5|TRBV6-5
CASGDRGSNQPQHF
TGTGCCAGCGGAGACAGGGGAAGCAATCAGCCCCAGCATTTT
>TRBD1|.|TRBJ1-4|TRBV6-5
CASSQTGGKLFF
TGTGCCAGCAGCCAGACAGGGGGCAAACTGTTTTTT
>.|.|TRBJ2-2|TRBV7-2
CASSLGGQGTNTGELFF
TGTGCCAGCAGCTTAGGAGGCCAGGGGACGAACACCGGGGAGCTGTTTTTT
>.|.|TRBJ1-1|TRBV6-5
CASSYSSPGRNTEAFF
TGTGCCAGCAGTTACTCGAGTCCAGGGCGGAACACTGAAGCTTTCTTT
>TRBD2|.|TRBJ2-2|TRBV6-2/TRBV6-3
CASSPREEANTGELFF
TGTGCCAGCAGCCCCCGGGAGGAGGCGAACACCGGGGAGCTGTTTTTT
>.|.|TRBJ2-7|TRBV6-5
CASSPYYEQYF
TGTGCCAGCAGCCCCTACTACGAGCAGTACTTC
>.|.|TRBJ1-6|TRBV7-8
CASSLYPPSPRYNSPLHF
TGTGCCAGCAGCTTATACCCCCCCTCTCCGCGATATAATTCACCCCTCCACTTT
>TRBD1|.|TRBJ1-5|TRBV19
CASTPDRGINQPQHF
TGTGCCAGTACTCCGGACAGGGGGATCAATCAGCCCCAGCATTTT
>TRBD2|once|TRBJ2-7|TRBV7-2
CASSLAIAGSSYEQYF
TGTGCCAGCAGCTTAGCTATAGCGGGAAGCTCCTACGAGCAGTACTTC
>.|.|TRBJ1-3|TRBV7-9
CASSLAPGAGNTIYF
TGTGCCAGCAGCTTAGCCCCAGGGGCCGGAAACACCATATATTTT
>TRBD1|.|TRBJ1-3|TRBV6-5
CASTLTGEGNTIYF
TGTGCCAGCACCCTGACAGGGGAAGGAAACACCATATATTTT
>.|.|TRBJ2-1|TRBV28
CASRQEHSYNEQFF
TGTGCCAGCAGACAGGAGCACTCCTACAATGAGCAGTTCTTC
>.|.|TRBJ1-6|TRBV18
CASSREGINSPLHF
TGTGCCAGCTCACGGGAGGGCATCAATTCACCCCTCCACTTT
>TRBD1|.|TRBJ1-2|TRBV6-5
CASSRTGSANYGYTF
TGTGCCAGCAGCAGGACAGGGTCGGCTAACTATGGCTACACCTTC
>TRBD2|.|TRBJ2-1|TRBV19
CASSMAREGPASYNEQFF
TGTGCCAGTAGTATGGCGCGGGAGGGGCCCGCTTCCTACAATGAGCAGTTCTTC
>.|.|TRBJ1-5|TRBV25-1
CASRPQGLGQPQHF
TGTGCCAGCAGACCACAGGGTCTCGGTCAGCCCCAGCATTTT
>.|.|TRBJ1-1|TRBV2
CASSSTNRATEAFF
TGTGCCAGCAGTTCGACGAACAGGGCAACTGAAGCTTTCTTT
>.|.|TRBJ1-6|TRBV14
CASSQLGVDSPLHF
TGTGCCAGCAGCCAACTGGGAGTGGATTCACCCCTCCACTTT